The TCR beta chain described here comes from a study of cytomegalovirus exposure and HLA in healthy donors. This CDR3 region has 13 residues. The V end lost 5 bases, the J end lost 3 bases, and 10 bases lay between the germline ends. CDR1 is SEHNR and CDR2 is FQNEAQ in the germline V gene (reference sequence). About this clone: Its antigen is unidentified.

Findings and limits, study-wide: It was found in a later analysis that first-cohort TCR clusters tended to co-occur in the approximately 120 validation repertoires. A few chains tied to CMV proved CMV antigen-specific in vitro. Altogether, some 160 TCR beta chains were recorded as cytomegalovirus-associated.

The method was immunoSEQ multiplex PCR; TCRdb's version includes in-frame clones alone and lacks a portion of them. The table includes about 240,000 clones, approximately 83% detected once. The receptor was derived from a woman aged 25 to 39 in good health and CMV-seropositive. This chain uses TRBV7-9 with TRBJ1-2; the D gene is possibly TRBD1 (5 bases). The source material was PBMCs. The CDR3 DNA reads TGTGCCAGCAGCCCCGGGGGTGACTATGGCTACACCTTC. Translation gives CASSPGGDYGYTF. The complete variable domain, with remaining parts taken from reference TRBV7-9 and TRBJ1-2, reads DTGVSQNPRHKITKRGQNVTFRCDPISEHNRLYWYRQTLGQGPEFLTYFQNEAQLEKSRLLSDRFSAERPKGSFSTLEIQRTEQGDSAMYLCASSPGGDYGYTFGSGTRLTVV.